This TCR beta chain was retrieved from a study of early T cells in non-severe SARS-CoV-2 infection. Study background: Sequencing used unsorted whole-blood bulk RNA, so chains lack pairing. Overall study results and limits: Reliance on VDJdb matching favored anti-spike CD8 responses; private and CD4 specificities were missed.

Researchers tagged individual cDNA molecules with unique molecular identifiers. TCRdb processed the 5' RACE reads anew with MiXCR; each CDR3 protein has one entry. The sample consists of approximately 35,000 distinct CDR3 sequences, 5.7% of them appearing once. The CDR3 contains 14 residues. V shed 5 bases and J shed 6 bases, with 13 bases lying between them. The germline V gene has CDR1 SEHNR and CDR2 FQNEAQ (reference sequence). This clonotype was found many times. Its cognate antigen is unknown. This sequence joins TRBV7-9 and TRBJ2-2; D is undetermined. This clonotype was obtained from an adult who was a healthcare worker with PCR-confirmed SARS-CoV-2 infection or an uninfected control (not recorded which). Source material: whole blood. CDR3 sequence: CASSLRVSAGELFF. CDR3 bases: TGTGCCAGCAGCCTTAGGGTCTCGGCCGGGGAGCTGTTTTTT.